This T cell receptor (beta chain) stems from a study of shared clonotypes between healthy human individuals. Study-level points and caveats: Sampling included only blood; tissue repertoires likely differ.

The study ran the assay at deep level. The assay was immunoSEQ multiplex PCR, and TCRdb's table has in-frame clones only and misses some. The table lists more than 550,000 clones, under 95% of them singletons. Naive-designated CD8 cells lacked CD45RO, were positively enriched for CCR7, and omitted terminally differentiated effector memory CD45RA+ cells. Nashville, Tennessee was home to all donors, who were Caucasian adults. As for this clone: Antigen specificity is unknown.

The V segment lost 7 bases and the J segment 11 bases; nucleotides outside the gene matches: 13. From germline, CDR1 is LNHDA and CDR2 SQIVND (reference sequence). The CDR3 runs 15 residues. The sample taken for sequencing was naive CD8+ T cells sorted from blood. This receptor was identified in a man aged 25-45 years in good health. V gene TRBV19 combines with J gene TRBJ2-1; 11 bases map to TRBD2. The CDR3 DNA reads as TGTGCCAGTACCCCGACTAGCGGGAACTGGGTAAAGCAGTTCTTC. This codes for CASTPTSGNWVKQFF. The full variable domain, rest sourced from reference TRBV19 and TRBJ2-1, is DGGITQSPKYLFRKEGQNVTLSCEQNLNHDAMYWYRQDPGQGLRLIYYSQIVNDFQKGDIAEGYSVSREKKESFPLTVTSAQKNPTAFYLCASTPTSGNWVKQFFGPGTRLTVL.